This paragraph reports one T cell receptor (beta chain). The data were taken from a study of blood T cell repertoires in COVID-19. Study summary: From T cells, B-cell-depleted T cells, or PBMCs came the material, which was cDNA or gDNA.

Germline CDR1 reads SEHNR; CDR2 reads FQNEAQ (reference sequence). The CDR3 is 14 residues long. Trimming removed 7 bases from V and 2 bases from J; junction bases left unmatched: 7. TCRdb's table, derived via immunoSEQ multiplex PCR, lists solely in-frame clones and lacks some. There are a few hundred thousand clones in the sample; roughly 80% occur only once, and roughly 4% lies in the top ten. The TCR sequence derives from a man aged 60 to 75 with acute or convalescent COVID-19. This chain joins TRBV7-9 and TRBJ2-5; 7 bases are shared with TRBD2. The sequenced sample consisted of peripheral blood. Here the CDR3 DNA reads TGTGCCAGCACCCAGTCGGGGGGACAAGAGACCCAGTACTTC. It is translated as CASTQSGGQETQYF.